This T cell receptor beta chain was recorded in a study of cytomegalovirus exposure and HLA in healthy donors. Study overall: Tens of millions of unique TCR sequences came from HLA-typed donors in an early release.

This PCR relied on a set of 60 Vbeta primers and 13 Jbeta primers. Sequencing used immunoSEQ multiplex PCR; TCRdb keeps in-frame clones, though not all of them. The sample consists of around 190,000 clones, roughly 87% of them appearing once. This clone was detected only a few times. Its matching antigen is unknown. Overall study results and limits: Immune exposure data for these donors was limited to CMV serostatus. Across all donors, roughly uniform sequencing depth was an assumption of the presence/absence analyses. In most subjects, TCR beta sequences reportedly gave accurate predictions of HLA-A and HLA-B alleles.

Unmatched junction bases numbered 7, after V lost 6 bases and J lost 4 bases. The CDR3 runs 15 residues. CDR1 is MNHNS, CDR2 SASEGT, per germline. This chain joins TRBV6-1 and TRBJ2-1, with 9 bases lining up with TRBD1. The TCR originated in a boy under 10 years old in good health and CMV-seronegative. The sequenced sample was PBMCs. CDR3: CASSPNRGRYNEQFF. CDR3 nucleotides: TGTGCCAGCAGCCCCAACAGGGGGCGATACAATGAGCAGTTCTTC.